Below, 10 T cell receptor beta chains from the same sample are listed, as sequenced in a study of CD8 T cells in ankylosing spondylitis. Via MiXCR, TCRdb re-called the 5' RACE reads, giving one row per CDR3 protein. This table has 150,000 to 200,000 distinct CDR3 sequences, 10% to 15% appearing once. The sequencing sample was made of blood, either unsorted or a sorted T cell fraction (not recorded which). Receptor source: a female donor with ankylosing spondylitis or in good health (not recorded which).

This clonotype was recorded many times. The chain has TRBV5-5 and TRBJ2-1; D call uncertain. The CDR3 sequence is 14 residues long. Germline V gene data show CDR1 as SGHKS and CDR2 as YYEKEE (reference sequence). V gave up 1 base and J gave up 3 bases, with 8 bases separating them. The chain's CDR3 is CASSLWTVYNEQFF. The CDR3 coding sequence is TGTGCCAGCAGCTTGTGGACGGTCTACAATGAGCAGTTCTTC. The full variable domain, in which reference TRBV5-5 and TRBJ2-1 provide the parts outside the CDR3, is DAGVTQSPTHLIKTRGQQVTLRCSPISGHKSVSWYQQVLGQGPQFIFQYYEKEERGRGNFPDRFSARQFPNYSSELNVNALLLGDSALYLCASSLWTVYNEQFFGPGTRLTVL.

Details on this clonotype: Just one base apart from a much larger clone, this may be a read error. As DNA, the CDR3 is TGCAGCGTTGATGGGTCAAGGTGGGATACGCAGTATTTT. Amino acids: CSVDGSRWDTQYF. The chain carries TRBV29-1 and TRBJ2-3, with no clear D. The germline V gene encodes CDR1 SQVTM and CDR2 ANQGSEA. V was clipped by 3 bases and J by 6 bases, with 13 bases between them. This CDR3 spans 13 amino acids.

The sample holds many counts of this clonotype. The chain joins TRBV5-1 to TRBJ1-1; tentatively, D is TRBD1 (6 bases). In germline, CDR1 is SGHRS, CDR2 YFSETQ. V lost 2 bases and J 0 bases, leaving 11 bases between the germline ends. The CDR3 spans 15 residues. The CDR3 bases are TGCGCCAGCAGCTTCGCGGGGGCTATGAACACTGAAGCTTTCTTT. Translating gives CASSFAGAMNTEAFF.

This clonotype was recorded at least ten times. The chain has TRBV28 and TRBJ2-2; D is unresolved. V was clipped by 6 bases and J by 1 base, with 6 bases between them. Germline V gene lookup returns CDR1 MDHEN and CDR2 SYDVKM. CDR3 length: 13 residues. As DNA, the CDR3 is TGTGCCAGCAGCGAATTGAACACCGGGGAGCTGTTTTTT. This sequence encodes CASSELNTGELFF.

This clonotype was seen ten or more times. The chain carries TRBV2 and TRBJ2-4, with D possibly being TRBD1 (5 bases). There are 14 residues in the CDR3. V was clipped by 1 base and J by 9 bases, with 13 bases between them. The germline CDR1 and CDR2 sequences are SNHLY and FYNNEI. Here the CDR3 reads CASSEDTGFGIQYF. As DNA, the CDR3 is TGTGCCAGCAGTGAAGACACAGGCTTTGGCATTCAGTACTTC.

Only a few counts were recorded for this clonotype. The chain uses TRBV29-1 and TRBJ2-6; D could derive from TRBD1 or TRBD2 (7 bases each). The CDR3 length is 16 residues. Trimming shortened V by 3 bases and J by 2 bases, and 14 bases separated the two germline ends. Germline CDR1 is SQVTM and CDR2 is ANQGSEA. CDR3 DNA: TGCAGCGTTGATGGGAGGGGGCAAGCTGGGGCCAACGTCCTGACTTTC. This encodes CSVDGRGQAGANVLTF.

This clonotype was recorded many times. The rearrangement links TRBV5-1 to TRBJ1-1; D not certain. V was clipped by 0 bases and J by 9 bases, with 12 bases between them. CDR3 length: 13 amino acids. Germline CDR1 SGHRS, CDR2 YFSETQ. The CDR3 DNA sequence: TGCGCCAGCAGCTTGGGCAGTTACGACCAAGCTTTCTTT. It translates to CASSLGSYDQAFF.

This clonotype was observed a handful of times. The rearrangement links TRBV7-9 to TRBJ2-5; tentatively, D is TRBD2 (6 bases). Germline V gene sequence: CDR1 SEHNR, CDR2 FQNEAQ (reference sequence). The CDR3 loop spans 15 amino acids. Trimming took off 5 bases at V and 3 bases at J, with 16 bases between the two ends. The chain's CDR3 is CASSPPWGVEETQYF. CDR3 coding DNA: TGTGCCAGCAGCCCACCTTGGGGGGTAGAAGAGACCCAGTACTTC.

In its sample, this clonotype was seen many times. The gene calls are TRBV5-1 and TRBJ2-6, with no clear D. The V and J ends lost 2 bases and 0 bases respectively, with 9 bases between them. CDR1 and CDR2 from the germline V gene are SGHRS and YFSETQ. The CDR3 runs 16 residues. The CDR3 DNA reads as TGCGCCAGCAGCTTAGTAGGTTCCTCTGGGGCCAACGTCCTGACTTTC. Amino acids: CASSLVGSSGANVLTF.

The chain is built from TRBV5-1 and TRBJ1-5, with 7 bases identical to TRBD1. The CDR3 is 19 amino acids. The V gene's germline CDR1 is SGHRS and CDR2 YFSETQ. V shed 0 bases, J shed 6 bases, and the junction held 18 bases outside the gene matches. Here the CDR3 DNA reads TGCGCCAGCAGCTTGGATTCCGCGACAGGGACGTGGGAGGCTCAGCCCCAGCATTTT. Translated: CASSLDSATGTWEAQPQHF.